These 27 T cell receptor beta chains were all obtained from the same sample, sequenced in a study of T cell changes during pregnancy in multiple sclerosis. Clones were sequenced by immunoSEQ multiplex PCR, and TCRdb holds only the in-frame ones, with some missing. The table lists more than 85,000 clones, approximately 94% of them singletons. Sequenced here: peripheral blood, sampled before pregnancy. These receptors were collected from a female donor with multiple sclerosis, enrolled in a pregnancy study.

V and J are TRBV29-1 and TRBJ2-1; 12 positions match TRBD2. With 3 bases clipped from V and 9 bases from J, the junction kept 9 bases outside the gene matches. The CDR3 consists of 15 residues. The germline gives CDR1 SQVTM, CDR2 ANQGSEA. In nucleotides, the CDR3 is TGCAGCGTTGATCTCCTAGCGGGAGGGCAGAGTGAGCAGTTCTTC. Its translation: CSVDLLAGGQSEQFF.

The genes are TRBV19 and TRBJ2-3; 12 positions match TRBD2. Germline V gene lookup returns CDR1 LNHDA and CDR2 SQIVND (reference sequence). The V segment lost 7 bases and the J segment 4 bases; nucleotides outside the gene matches: 6. The CDR3 has 15 residues. The CDR3 DNA follows: TGTGCCAGTACCCCGACTAGCGGGAGTGCAGATACGCAGTATTTT. Translating it yields CASTPTSGSADTQYF.

V and J are TRBV5-1 and TRBJ2-6; possibly TRBD2 for D (5 bases). The CDR3 loop spans 19 amino acids. The germline V gene encodes CDR1 SGHRS and CDR2 YFSETQ. Trimming took off 1 base at V and 0 bases at J, with 17 bases between the two ends. CDR3 region: CASSLYGGSQLSGANVLTF. The CDR3 DNA reads as TGCGCCAGCAGCTTGTACGGAGGCAGCCAACTCTCTGGGGCCAACGTCCTGACTTTC.

The chain couples TRBV27 to TRBJ1-5, with 7 bases aligning to TRBD1. V lost 2 bases to trimming and J lost 6 bases; unmatched junction nucleotides: 7. Per the germline V gene, CDR1 is MNHEY and CDR2 is SMNVEV (reference sequence). CDR3 size: 15 residues. The CDR3 coding sequence is TGTGCCAGCAGTTTAAGACGGGACAGCTTTCAGCCCCAGCATTTT. Translating it yields CASSLRRDSFQPQHF.

The chain has TRBV27 and TRBJ2-2; 7 bases fit TRBD2. CDR1 MNHEY and CDR2 SMNVEV come from the germline V gene (reference sequence). CDR3 length: 18 residues. V lost 5 bases, J lost 6 bases, and 18 bases stayed unmatched. The CDR3: CASSPRGRQRDYPGELFF. The DNA of the CDR3 is TGTGCCAGCAGTCCCCGCGGGCGTCAGCGGGACTACCCCGGGGAGCTGTTTTTT.

The chain links TRBV4-1 to TRBJ1-1; 7 bases map to TRBD1. This CDR3 comprises 14 residues. Germline CDR1 is MGHRA and CDR2 is YSYEKL. J lost 1 base, V lost 6 bases, and 5 bases had no gene match. In nucleotides, the CDR3 is TGCGCCAGCAGATGGGGACAGTCGAACACTGAAGCTTTCTTT. Protein product: CASRWGQSNTEAFF.

This clone was picked up a small number of times. V usage is TRBV5-1 and J usage is TRBJ1-3; D is uncertain. Germline V gene data show CDR1 as SGHRS and CDR2 as YFSETQ. The ends were cut back, 7 bases at V and 11 bases at J, with 7 bases in the middle. The CDR3 is 9 residues long. Here the CDR3 reads CASPPSIYF. In nucleotides, the CDR3 is TGCGCCAGCCCCCCCTCCATATATTTT.

This clone is a singleton in its sample. The rearrangement links TRBV27 to TRBJ2-7; 10 bases fit TRBD2. Germline-derived CDR1 and CDR2 are MNHEY and SMNVEV (reference sequence). V lost 6 bases, J lost 7 bases, and 15 bases stayed unmatched. There are 16 residues in the CDR3. CDR3 in amino acids: CASSRSALAGGREQYF. In DNA form, the CDR3 reads TGTGCCAGCAGCCGTAGCGCCTTAGCGGGAGGACGAGAGCAGTACTTC.

The chain recombines TRBV19 with TRBJ2-3, with 10 nucleotides matching TRBD2. Germline V gene data show CDR1 as LNHDA and CDR2 as SQIVND (reference sequence). The CDR3 contains 16 residues. Trimming took 3 bases from V and 4 from J; bases not matched to a gene: 7. The CDR3 is CASSIGGLAQADTQYF. CDR3 DNA sequence: TGTGCCAGTAGTATTGGGGGACTAGCGCAGGCAGATACGCAGTATTTT.

The CDR3 loop is CASSWGGSNQPQHF. In DNA form, the CDR3 reads TGTGCCAGCAGTTGGGGGGGGAGCAATCAGCCCCAGCATTTT. The rearrangement joins TRBV27 to TRBJ1-5; perhaps TRBD1 as D (5 bases). The CDR3 covers 14 residues. Germline loops: CDR1 MNHEY, CDR2 SMNVEV (reference sequence). The V end was cut by 4 bases, the J end by 1 base, with 8 bases between.

Regarding this clone: The sample carries other DNA sequences with the same CDR3. CDR3 nucleotide sequence: TGCGCCAGCAGCTTGCGAGGGATATCGACAGATACGCAGTATTTT. Protein: CASSLRGISTDTQYF. The gene calls are TRBV5-1 and TRBJ2-3, with D maybe TRBD2 (5 bases). Germline V lookup: CDR1 SGHRS, CDR2 YFSETQ. V lost 1 base and J lost 3, with 12 bases in between. The CDR3 consists of 15 residues.

The gene calls are TRBV29-1 and TRBJ1-1, with 8 bases that match TRBD1. The germline gives CDR1 SQVTM, CDR2 ANQGSEA. V lost 5 bases to trimming and J lost 0 bases; unmatched junction nucleotides: 8. This CDR3 has 15 residues. CDR3 sequence: CSVKAGGAMNTEAFF. The CDR3 DNA follows: TGCAGCGTTAAAGCAGGGGGCGCGATGAACACTGAAGCTTTCTTT.

This clone occurred a few times. The chain joins TRBV5-1 to TRBJ1-1, with D uncertain. From germline, CDR1 is SGHRS and CDR2 YFSETQ. The CDR3 covers 13 residues. Trimming removed 0 bases at V and 4 bases at J, with 7 bases between. The CDR3 coding sequence is TGCGCCAGCAGCTTGGCCGTATCCACTGAAGCTTTCTTT. This encodes CASSLAVSTEAFF.

This clone was counted once. V is TRBV27 and J is TRBJ2-2; 7 bases map to TRBD1. CDR1 is MNHEY and CDR2 is SMNVEV in the germline V gene (reference sequence). This CDR3 has 14 amino acids. Unmatched junction bases numbered 4, after V lost 6 bases and J lost 3 bases. The CDR3 nucleotides read TGTGCCAGCAGACAGGGGCTTTACACCGGGGAGCTGTTTTTT. This gives the protein CASRQGLYTGELFF.

This clone was counted a single time. The chain links TRBV5-1 to TRBJ2-5; no firm D call. This CDR3 region has 15 residues. Germline-derived CDR1 and CDR2 are SGHRS and YFSETQ. Trimming removed 1 base from V and 1 base from J, with 11 bases in between. DNA of the CDR3: TGCGCCAGCAGCTTGTATTTTGGAGCCCAAGAGACCCAGTACTTC. This encodes CASSLYFGAQETQYF.

Turning to this clone: The junction departs from germline at one end; a sequencing error may be responsible. The chain carries TRBV5-1 and TRBJ1-1; tentatively, D is TRBD1 (5 bases). Germline V gives CDR1 SGHRS, CDR2 YFSETQ. The CDR3 runs 12 residues. The CDR3 loop is CASSSRGTETFF. The DNA for the CDR3 is TGCGCCAGCAGCTCTCGTGGGACTGAAACTTTCTTT.

This rearrangement joins TRBV4-1 to TRBJ2-3, with D perhaps matching TRBD1 (5 bases). Per germline, CDR1 MGHRA and CDR2 YSYEKL. V was pared by 0 bases and J by 2 bases, with 12 bases between. The CDR3 consists of 16 residues. The CDR3: CASSQDLTGFTDTQYF. CDR3 nucleotides: TGCGCCAGCAGCCAAGATCTTACAGGATTCACAGATACGCAGTATTTT.

The chain links TRBV5-5 to TRBJ2-2; no clear D. The CDR3 extends over 13 amino acids. V lost 0 bases, J lost 4 bases, and 4 bases lay in between. Per the germline V gene, CDR1 is SGHKS and CDR2 is YYEKEE (reference sequence). In DNA, the CDR3 is TGTGCCAGCAGCTTGGACAGCACCGGGGAGCTGTTTTTT. It yields the protein CASSLDSTGELFF.

The rearrangement uses TRBV14 and TRBJ2-7; 7 nucleotides match TRBD2. The J segment lost 2 bases and the V segment lost 4 bases, leaving 11 bases of the junction unmatched. CDR1 is SGHDN, CDR2 FVKESK, per germline. The CDR3 extends over 16 amino acids. The DNA of the CDR3 is TGTGCCAGCAGCCTACGGGGGAGGGGATTGGCCTACGAGCAGTACTTC. Residues: CASSLRGRGLAYEQYF.

The rearrangement joins TRBV5-1 to TRBJ1-2, with TRBD1 as a possible D gene (5 bases). The germline CDR1 and CDR2 sequences are SGHRS and YFSETQ. Trimming stripped 3 bases from V and 7 bases from J, with 16 bases between. The CDR3 covers 14 residues. The CDR3 loop reads CASSSETALTGYTF. The CDR3 DNA follows: TGCGCCAGCAGCTCAGAGACAGCTCTGACTGGCTACACCTTC. The full variable domain, in which reference TRBV5-1 and TRBJ1-2 provide the parts outside the CDR3, is KAGVTQTPRYLIKTRGQQVTLSCSPISGHRSVSWYQQTPGQGLQFLFEYFSETQRNKGNFPGRFSGRQFSNSRSEMNVSTLELGDSALYLCASSSETALTGYTFGSGTRLTVV.

This rearrangement joins TRBV7-9 to TRBJ1-1; D remains unclear. Germline V gene data show CDR1 as SEHNR and CDR2 as FQNEAQ (reference sequence). The V end lost 5 bases, the J end lost 4 bases, and 17 bases lay between the germline ends. The CDR3 consists of 15 residues. The DNA for the CDR3 is TGTGCCAGCAGCCTAATCGGTGTGGCAGGCACTGAAGCTTTCTTT. As protein: CASSLIGVAGTEAFF.

This chain links TRBV19 with TRBJ2-7; maybe TRBD1 (6 bases). This CDR3 has 14 residues. The V gene's germline CDR1 is LNHDA and CDR2 SQIVND (reference sequence). Trimming took off 1 base at V and 5 bases at J, with 12 bases between the two ends. The CDR3 region has the DNA TGTGCCAGTAGTATAGGCCAGGGGATAGACGAGCAGTACTTC. Its protein product is CASSIGQGIDEQYF.

This chain uses TRBV5-1 with TRBJ2-2; 12 nucleotides align to TRBD2. Germline-derived CDR1 and CDR2 are SGHRS and YFSETQ. The CDR3 extends over 16 amino acids. After removal of 3 bases from V and 6 bases from J, the junction contained 6 bases not matched to a gene. The CDR3 reads CASSSTSGRRSGELFF. The CDR3 DNA reads as TGCGCCAGCAGCTCAACTAGCGGGAGGAGGTCCGGGGAGCTGTTTTTT.

The gene calls are TRBV4-1 and TRBJ2-1; TRBD2 aligns across 10 bases. The CDR3 is 16 residues long. Germline-derived CDR1 and CDR2 are MGHRA and YSYEKL. The V and J ends lost 2 bases and 10 bases, in that order; junction bases with no gene match: 11. CDR3 amino acids: CASSQPSGRAGLEQFF. CDR3 nucleotides: TGCGCCAGCAGCCAACCGAGCGGGAGGGCCGGACTCGAGCAGTTCTTC.

The J gene is TRBJ2-7, the V gene TRBV25-1, with 9 bases fitting TRBD1. V shed 5 bases and J 2 bases; nucleotides not matched to a gene: 7. This CDR3 comprises 15 residues. Germline values: CDR1 MGHDK, CDR2 SYGVNS. CDR3 sequence (DNA): TGTGCCAGCAGTCATCGGGACAGGGCGCCCTACGAGCAGTACTTC. It specifies CASSHRDRAPYEQYF.

The CDR3 DNA reads TGCGCCAGCAGTGAGCGAGGAAATCAGCCCCAGCATTTT. It codes for CASSERGNQPQHF. The chain employs TRBV10-2 and TRBJ1-5; D ambiguous. Trimming pared 2 bases from V and 4 bases from J, leaving 6 bases between. Looked up from germline, CDR1 is WSHSY and CDR2 is SAAADI. This CDR3 has 13 amino acids.

The genes are TRBV7-6 and TRBJ2-2, with D possibly being TRBD2 (6 bases). V was cut by 5 bases and J by 4 bases, with 17 bases left in between. Germline V CDR1 and CDR2: SGHVS, FNYEAQ. The CDR3 runs 16 residues. In DNA, the CDR3 is TGTGCCAGCAGCCCCGTAGTCGGGGGAGGCACCGGGGAGCTGTTTTTT. It is translated as CASSPVVGGGTGELFF.